This passage covers 20 T cell receptor beta chains from one sample sequenced in a study of tumor and adjacent non-tumor tissue in lung cancer. The library came from three nested PCR rounds adapted from ARM-PCR protocols. TCRdb ran MiXCR on the multiplex PCR reads and lists one entry per CDR3 protein. The sample includes 80,000 to 130,000 distinct CDR3 sequences, 65% seen only once; the top ten take around 20%. The template was RNA from unsorted bulk tissue. The normal lung tissue was taken more than 3 cm from the tumor edge. Input material: distant non-tumor lung tissue. The receptors originated from a young man with non-small cell lung cancer.

Turning to this clonotype: The junction shows a germline mismatch at one end, possibly a read error. The chain uses TRBV11-2 and TRBJ2-7; TRBD2 matches at 8 bases. CDR1 and CDR2 (germline): SGHAT, FQNNGV. The CDR3 is 16 amino acids. CDR3 in amino acids: CASSLPDGRGAYEQYF. The CDR3, as DNA: TGTGCCAGCAGCCTCCCCGACGGGAGGGGTGCCTACGAACAGTACTTC. Looking up the rest from reference TRBV11-2 and TRBJ2-7 gives the full variable domain: EAGVAQSPRYKIIEKRQSVAFWCNPISGHATLYWYQQILGQGPKLLIQFQNNGVVDDSQLPKDRFSAERLKGVDSTLKIQPAKLEDSAVYLCASSLPDGRGAYEQYFGPGTRLTVT.

CDR3 DNA sequence: TGTGCCGGTAGCTTAGATGTTAGCCCGTACTCTGGAAACACCATATATTTT. This gives the protein CAGSLDVSPYSGNTIYF. The V and J genes are TRBV11-2 and TRBJ1-3, with D unclear. The V and J ends lost 11 bases and 0 bases respectively, with 23 bases between them. The CDR3 length is 17 residues. CDR1 SGHAT and CDR2 FQNNGV come from the germline V gene.

Many counts were recorded for this clonotype. The rearrangement uses TRBV12-3 or TRBV12-4 and TRBJ2-1; 7 nucleotides line up with TRBD1. The CDR3 spans 13 residues. V gave up 6 bases and J gave up 3 bases; unmatched junction bases: 2. The CDR3 region has the DNA TGTGCCAGCAGCCGACAGGGCTACAATGAGCAGTTCTTC. This encodes CASSRQGYNEQFF.

In regard to this clonotype: Germline is not matched at one junction end, which may reflect a read error. The chain recombines TRBV6-5 with TRBJ1-6; D uncertain. CDR3 length equals 13 residues. Germline CDR1 is MNHEY and CDR2 is SVGAGI. CDR3 sequence: CAGSSYRESPLHF. The CDR3 nucleotides read TGTGCCGGCAGTTCTTACAGAGAATCACCCCTCCACTTT.

This clonotype came up many times. The chain uses TRBV4-3 and TRBJ1-2; no definite D call. Germline V gene lookup returns CDR1 LGHNA and CDR2 YSLEER. The ends were cut back, 0 bases at V and 3 bases at J, with 11 bases in the middle. The CDR3 contains 15 residues. CDR3 region: CASSQEVRIHYGYTF. The CDR3 DNA reads TGCGCCAGCAGCCAAGAAGTGCGGATCCACTATGGCTACACCTTC.

In its sample, this clonotype was seen once. A much larger clone lies a single base off, so this may be a read error. The chain employs TRBV5-6 and TRBJ2-3; the match to TRBD1 covers 9 bases. This CDR3 has 14 amino acids. Per germline, CDR1 SGHDT and CDR2 YYEEEE. J gave up 7 bases and V 4 bases, and 7 bases lay outside the gene matches. The CDR3 DNA sequence: TGTGCCAGCAGCCTACGGGACAGGGCAAATACGCAGTATTTT. It is translated as CASSLRDRANTQYF.

The rearrangement links TRBV6-6 to TRBJ2-3; no clear D gene. The CDR3 totals 13 residues. Trimming left V 9 bases short and J 8 bases short, with 18 bases between. Germline loops: CDR1 MNHNY, CDR2 SVGAGI (reference sequence). CDR3 amino acids: CASSLTHWVTQYF. The CDR3 DNA reads TGTGCCAGTAGTCTAACTCATTGGGTTACGCAGTATTTT.

Note on this clonotype: This may come from a read error, since a much larger clone is one base off. The chain uses TRBV4-1 and TRBJ2-1; D remains ambiguous. The V gene's germline CDR1 is MGHRA and CDR2 YSYEKL. The V end was cut by 3 bases, the J end by 10 bases, with 10 bases between. CDR3 size: 12 residues. The DNA of the CDR3 is TGCGCCAGCAGCCAGGGCTACGCGGAGCAGTTCTTC. Translating gives CASSQGYAEQFF.

Comment on this clonotype: At one end the junction does not follow the germline gene, possibly because of a read error. The CDR3 DNA follows: TGTGCCGGCAGCCGAGGGAGTGATAGCAATCAGCCCCAGCATTTT. It codes for CAGSRGSDSNQPQHF. The rearrangement uses TRBV6-5 and TRBJ1-5; D gene unclear. Germline V gene lookup returns CDR1 MNHEY and CDR2 SVGAGI. This CDR3 region has 15 residues.

With respect to this clonotype: One junction end does not reproduce the germline sequence, and a read error may be involved. The chain recombines TRBV5-4 with TRBJ2-5, with a tentative D call TRBD1 (5 bases). The germline V gene encodes CDR1 SGHNT and CDR2 YYREEE (reference sequence). The length of the CDR3 is 12 residues. The chain's CDR3 is CASSLDNETQYF. The CDR3 nucleotides are TGTGCCAGCAGCCTGGACAACGAGACCCAATACTTC.

Concerning this clonotype: A much more abundant neighbour one base away suggests this may be a read error. The chain has TRBV4-1 and TRBJ2-6; TRBD2 might be the D (6 bases). Germline-derived CDR1 and CDR2 are MGHRA and YSYEKL. CDR3 length equals 17 residues. CDR3 sequence: CASSQNRDFSVANVLTF. The CDR3 bases are TGCGCCAGCAGCCAAAATCGGGACTTCTCTGTGGCCAACGTCCTGACTTTC.

As for this clonotype: Germline and junction disagree at one end, which may indicate a read error. The gene calls are TRBV4-1 and TRBJ2-7; D may be TRBD2 (6 bases). This CDR3 is built from 16 residues. Per germline, CDR1 MGHRA and CDR2 YSYEKL. In DNA, the CDR3 is TGCGCCAGCAACCAAGATGCGATGGGAGGTACGTACGAGCAGTACTTC. Its protein product is CASNQDAMGGTYEQYF.

This clonotype was picked up a small number of times. V usage is TRBV11-2 and J usage is TRBJ2-2, with 8 positions matching TRBD1. The J segment lost 6 bases and the V segment lost 1 base, leaving 13 bases of the junction unmatched. Germline-derived CDR1 and CDR2 are SGHAT and FQNNGV. The CDR3 length is 18 residues. In DNA form, the CDR3 reads TGTGCCAGCAGCTTAGTACCCAGGGGGCACAATTCTCCCGGGGAGCTGTTTTTT. This gives the protein CASSLVPRGHNSPGELFF.

A note on this clonotype: A single base separates this from a much larger clone, so it may be a read error. The V gene is TRBV6-5, the J gene TRBJ1-6; D might be TRBD1 (6 bases). There are 15 residues in the CDR3. Germline V gene data show CDR1 as MNHEY and CDR2 as SVGAGI. V was trimmed by 2 bases and J by 7 bases, leaving 12 bases between them. CDR3 protein: CASSYSTRGNSPLHF. CDR3 DNA: TGTGCCAGCAGTTACAGTACCAGGGGAAATTCACCCCTCCACTTT.

This clonotype was recorded at least ten times. The chain uses TRBV5-6 and TRBJ1-3; D is undetermined. The germline V gene encodes CDR1 SGHDT and CDR2 YYEEEE. The CDR3 contains 15 residues. The V gene lost 4 bases and the J gene lost 0 bases, with 11 bases spanning the gap. In DNA, the CDR3 is TGTGCCAGCAGCCCTTGGCCGCGCTCTGGAAACACCATATATTTT. Amino acid sequence: CASSPWPRSGNTIYF.

Turning to this clonotype: The CDR3 end shows no conserved phenylalanine or tryptophan, and so a read error is likely. V usage is TRBV11-2 and J usage is TRBJ2-4, with a tentative D call TRBD2 (6 bases). Germline CDR1 and CDR2: SGHAT and FQNNGV. The CDR3 length is 15 residues. The CDR3 nucleotides are TGTGCCGGCAGCTCCCTTGGGGGGGCCAAAAACATTCAGTACTTA. Its protein is CAGSSLGGAKNIQYL.

This clonotype was seen ten or more times. This sequence joins TRBV6-5 and TRBJ2-5; TRBD2 is a possible D gene (6 bases). This CDR3 comprises 14 residues. The germline V gene encodes CDR1 MNHEY and CDR2 SVGAGI. DNA for the CDR3: TGTGCGACCATGAGTGGGACTTTACAAGAGACCCAGTACTTC. It is translated as CATMSGTLQETQYF.

To note about this clonotype: A much larger clonotype is one base distant, so this may be a read error. This rearrangement joins TRBV10-3 to TRBJ2-2; D may be TRBD2 (6 bases). With 10 bases removed from V and 6 bases from J, the gap between germline ends came to 12 bases. CDR3 size: 12 residues. Germline V CDR1 and CDR2: ENHRY, SYGVKD. CDR3 region: CATRRLAGELFF. The CDR3 nucleotides read TGTGCCACCAGAAGACTAGCCGGGGAGCTGTTTTTT.

Remarks on this clonotype: One junction end disagrees with the germline gene, perhaps due to a read error. The chain combines TRBV4-3 with TRBJ2-5; D may correspond to TRBD1 or TRBD2 (6 bases each). The V gene's germline CDR1 is LGHNA and CDR2 YSLEER. This CDR3 has 15 amino acids. The CDR3 DNA reads as TGCGCCAGTAGCCAACTAGGGGGGAGCGCCGAGACCCAGTACTTC. Amino acids: CASSQLGGSAETQYF.

A note on this clonotype: At one of its ends the junction is not consistent with the germline gene, which may arise from a read error. The CDR3 sequence is CASSLHRLAYKQYF. The DNA for the CDR3 is TGTGCCAGCAGTTTACACAGGCTAGCCTACAAGCAGTACTTC. The V call is TRBV28, the J call TRBJ2-7; possibly TRBD1 or TRBD2 for D (5 bases each). In germline, CDR1 is MDHEN, CDR2 SYDVKM. CDR3 length: 14 residues.